This T cell receptor (beta chain) stems from a study of shared clonotypes between healthy human individuals. In regard to this clone: Different DNA sequences within this sample yield the same CDR3.

This CDR3 has 14 residues. Trimming left V 7 bases short and J 0 bases short, with 12 bases between. Germline loops: CDR1 MDHEN, CDR2 SYDVKM. Assay used: immunoSEQ multiplex PCR; TCRdb lists only in-frame clones, some missing. Altogether over a million clones are present, under 80% being singletons, with the ten largest covering approximately 1.3%. In the CD4+ fraction, cells were divided into CD45RA+ naive and CD45RA-negative memory subsets. This clonotype was obtained from a man between 18 and 35 years old in good health. This rearrangement joins TRBV28 to TRBJ1-1; D is ambiguous. The specimen was memory CD4+ T cells sorted from blood. Subset described: CD45RA-negative fraction. This CDR3 reads CASIPGTLNTEAFF. The CDR3 DNA follows: TGTGCCAGCATCCCGGGAACCCTGAACACTGAAGCTTTCTTT.